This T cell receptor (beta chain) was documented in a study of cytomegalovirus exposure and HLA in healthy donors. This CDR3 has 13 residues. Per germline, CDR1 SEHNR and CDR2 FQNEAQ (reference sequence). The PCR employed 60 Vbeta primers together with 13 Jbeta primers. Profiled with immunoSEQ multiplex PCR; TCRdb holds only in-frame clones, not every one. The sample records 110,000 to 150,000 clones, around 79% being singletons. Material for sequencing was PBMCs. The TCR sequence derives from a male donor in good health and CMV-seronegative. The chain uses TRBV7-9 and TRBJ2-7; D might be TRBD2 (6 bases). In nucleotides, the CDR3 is TGTACCTCGACAAGGGCGGGGACCCGGGAGCAGTACTTC. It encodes CTSTRAGTREQYF. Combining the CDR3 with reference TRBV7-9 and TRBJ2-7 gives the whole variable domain DTGVSQNPRHKITKRGQNVTFRCDPISEHNRLYWYRQTLGQGPEFLTYFQNEAQLEKSRLLSDRFSAERPKGSFSTLEIQRTEQGDSAMYLCTSTRAGTREQYFGPGTRLTVT.